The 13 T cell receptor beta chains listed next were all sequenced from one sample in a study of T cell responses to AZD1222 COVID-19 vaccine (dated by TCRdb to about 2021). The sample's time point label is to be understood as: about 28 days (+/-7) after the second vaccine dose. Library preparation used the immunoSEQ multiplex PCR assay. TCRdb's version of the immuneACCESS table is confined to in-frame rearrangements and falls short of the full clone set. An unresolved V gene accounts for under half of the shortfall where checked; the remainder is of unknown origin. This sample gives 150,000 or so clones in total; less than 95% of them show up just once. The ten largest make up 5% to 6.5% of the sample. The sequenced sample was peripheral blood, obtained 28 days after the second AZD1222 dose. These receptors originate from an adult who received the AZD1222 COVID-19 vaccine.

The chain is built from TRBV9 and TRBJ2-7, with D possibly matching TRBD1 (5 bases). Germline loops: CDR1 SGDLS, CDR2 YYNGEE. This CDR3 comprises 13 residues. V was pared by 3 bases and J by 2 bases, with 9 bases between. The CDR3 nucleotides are TGTGCCAGCAGCGCTGGGGCGGCCTACGAGCAGTACTTC. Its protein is CASSAGAAYEQYF.

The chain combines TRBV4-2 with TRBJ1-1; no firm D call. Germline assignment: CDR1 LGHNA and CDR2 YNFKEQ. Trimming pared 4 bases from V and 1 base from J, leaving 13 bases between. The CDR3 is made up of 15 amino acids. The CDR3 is CASSRLGAGNTEAFF. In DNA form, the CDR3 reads TGTGCCAGCAGCCGTCTCGGTGCAGGGAACACTGAAGCTTTCTTT.

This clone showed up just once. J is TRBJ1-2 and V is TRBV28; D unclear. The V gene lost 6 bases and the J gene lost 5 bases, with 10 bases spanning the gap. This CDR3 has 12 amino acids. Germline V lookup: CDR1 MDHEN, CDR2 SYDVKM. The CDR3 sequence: CASRPGPYGYTF. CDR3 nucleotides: TGTGCCAGCAGACCCGGGCCTTATGGCTACACCTTC.

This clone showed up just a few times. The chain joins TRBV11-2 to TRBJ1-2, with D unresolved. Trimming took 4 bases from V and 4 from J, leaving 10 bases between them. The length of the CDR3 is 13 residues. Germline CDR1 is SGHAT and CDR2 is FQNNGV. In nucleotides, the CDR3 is TGTGCCAGCAGCTCCGGGAGCGTCTATGGCTACACCTTC. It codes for CASSSGSVYGYTF.

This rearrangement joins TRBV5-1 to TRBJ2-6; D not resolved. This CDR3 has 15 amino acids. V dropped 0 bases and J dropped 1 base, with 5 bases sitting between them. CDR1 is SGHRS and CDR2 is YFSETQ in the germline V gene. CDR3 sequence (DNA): TGCGCCAGCAGCTTGGTTTGGTCTGGGGCCAACGTCCTGACTTTC. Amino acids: CASSLVWSGANVLTF.

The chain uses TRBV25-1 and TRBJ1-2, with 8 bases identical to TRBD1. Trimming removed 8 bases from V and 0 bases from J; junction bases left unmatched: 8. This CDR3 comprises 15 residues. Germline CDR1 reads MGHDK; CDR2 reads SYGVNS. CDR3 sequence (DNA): TGTGCCAGCGACAGGGGTTCCCGGGCTAACTATGGCTACACCTTC. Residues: CASDRGSRANYGYTF.

The CDR3 protein is CAVSRDNQETQYF. The CDR3 region has the DNA TGTGCCGTGTCCCGGGACAACCAAGAGACCCAGTACTTC. The rearrangement joins TRBV2 to TRBJ2-5; D may be TRBD1 (6 bases). The CDR3 has 13 residues. V gave up 11 bases and J gave up 0 bases, with 13 bases separating them. Per the germline V gene, CDR1 is SNHLY and CDR2 is FYNNEI.

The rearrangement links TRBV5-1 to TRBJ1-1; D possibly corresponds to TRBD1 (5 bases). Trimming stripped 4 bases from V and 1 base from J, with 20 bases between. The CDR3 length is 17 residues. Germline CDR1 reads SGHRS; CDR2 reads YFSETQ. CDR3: CASSPHLFGTGNTEAFF. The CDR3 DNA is TGCGCCAGCAGCCCCCATCTCTTCGGGACGGGGAACACTGAAGCTTTCTTT.

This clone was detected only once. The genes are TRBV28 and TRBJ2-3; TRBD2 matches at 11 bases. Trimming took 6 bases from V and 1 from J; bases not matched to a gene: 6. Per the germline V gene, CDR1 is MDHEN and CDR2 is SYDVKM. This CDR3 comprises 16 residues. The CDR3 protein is CASRASGGTRTDTQYF. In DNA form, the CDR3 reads TGTGCCAGCAGGGCTAGCGGGGGGACTCGCACAGATACGCAGTATTTT.

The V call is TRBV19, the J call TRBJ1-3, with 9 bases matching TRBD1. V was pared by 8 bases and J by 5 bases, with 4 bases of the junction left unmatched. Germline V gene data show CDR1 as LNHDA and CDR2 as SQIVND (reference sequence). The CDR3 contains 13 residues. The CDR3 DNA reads TGTGCCAGTCGGGACAGGGACAGAAACACCATATATTTT. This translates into CASRDRDRNTIYF.

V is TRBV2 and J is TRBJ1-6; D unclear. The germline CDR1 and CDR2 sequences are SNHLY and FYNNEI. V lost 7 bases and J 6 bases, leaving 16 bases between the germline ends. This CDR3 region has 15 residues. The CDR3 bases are TGTGCCAGCAAGGGAGGCCAGGCCGCTAATTCACCCCTCCACTTT. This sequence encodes CASKGGQAANSPLHF. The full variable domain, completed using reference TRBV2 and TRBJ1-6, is EPEVTQTPSHQVTQMGQEVILRCVPISNHLYFYWYRQILGQKVEFLVSFYNNEISEKSEIFDDQFSVERPDGSNFTLKIRSTKLEDSAMYFCASKGGQAANSPLHFGNGTRLTVT.

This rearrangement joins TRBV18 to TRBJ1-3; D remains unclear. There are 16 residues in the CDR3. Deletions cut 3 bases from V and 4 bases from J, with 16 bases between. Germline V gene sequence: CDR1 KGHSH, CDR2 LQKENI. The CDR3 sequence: CASSPGVLRSGNTIYF. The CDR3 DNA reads TGTGCCAGCTCACCTGGGGTCCTCCGATCAGGAAACACCATATATTTT.

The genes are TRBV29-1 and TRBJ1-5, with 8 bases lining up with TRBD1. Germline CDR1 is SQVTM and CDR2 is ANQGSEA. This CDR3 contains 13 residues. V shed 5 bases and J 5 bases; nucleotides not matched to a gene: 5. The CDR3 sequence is CSVQSGGDQPQHF. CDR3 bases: TGCAGCGTTCAGTCAGGGGGCGATCAGCCCCAGCATTTT.